The 21 T cell receptor beta chains listed next were all sequenced from one sample in a study of cytomegalovirus exposure and HLA in healthy donors. The primer mix had 60 Vbeta and 13 Jbeta primers. Produced via immunoSEQ multiplex PCR; TCRdb's table is partial and in-frame only. The sample has 95,000 to 110,000 clones; around a tenth are singletons. Sequencing was done on a sample of PBMCs. The receptors were gathered from a middle-aged man in good health and CMV-seropositive.

This clone was seen a few times. The J gene is TRBJ1-1, the V gene TRBV18; possible D gene TRBD1, 6 bases. Per germline, CDR1 KGHSH and CDR2 LQKENI. V was pared by 3 bases and J by 1 base, with 9 bases between. This CDR3 contains 14 residues. The CDR3 reads CASSPDRPNTEAFF. For the CDR3, the DNA is TGTGCCAGCTCACCCGACAGGCCGAACACTGAAGCTTTCTTT.

A remark on this clone: Distinct nucleotide sequences in the sample also encode this CDR3. The V call is TRBV6-4, the J call TRBJ2-2, with 11 positions matching TRBD1. This CDR3 spans 15 amino acids. Per germline, CDR1 MRHNA and CDR2 SNTAGT. Trimming cost V 2 bases and J 4 bases; bases outside gene matches: 0. The CDR3 loop reads CASSDGQGATGELFF. The CDR3 region has the DNA TGTGCCAGCAGTGACGGACAGGGGGCCACCGGGGAGCTGTTTTTT.

The CDR3 sequence is CASRPVTGWDTEAFF. The CDR3 DNA follows: TGTGCCAGCAGGCCTGTGACAGGATGGGACACTGAAGCTTTCTTT. V and J are TRBV6-5 and TRBJ1-1, with D perhaps TRBD1 (6 bases). Trimming took off 6 bases at V and 3 bases at J, with 17 bases between the two ends. The CDR3 spans 15 residues. Germline V gene sequence: CDR1 MNHEY, CDR2 SVGAGI.

J is TRBJ1-4 and V is TRBV5-6; D remains ambiguous. The V and J ends lost 0 bases and 0 bases respectively, with 15 bases between them. CDR1 and CDR2 from the germline V gene are SGHDT and YYEEEE. The CDR3 runs 18 residues. In DNA form, the CDR3 reads TGTGCCAGCAGCTTGGGCTTGGCATGGCAGTCAACTAATGAAAAACTGTTTTTT. It translates to CASSLGLAWQSTNEKLFF.

The chain joins TRBV20-1 to TRBJ2-7, with D hard to call. Germline loops: CDR1 DFQATT, CDR2 SNEGSKA (reference sequence). The CDR3 covers 11 residues. V lost 5 bases to trimming and J lost 0 bases, with 5 bases between them. CDR3 bases: TGCAGTGCTGACACCTCCTACGAGCAGTACTTC. Translation: CSADTSYEQYF.

This clone turned up a few times. This sequence joins TRBV28 and TRBJ2-1; weak D call: TRBD2 (6 bases). The CDR3 is made up of 14 amino acids. CDR1 and CDR2 from the germline V gene are MDHEN and SYDVKM. Trimming removed 4 bases at V and 1 base at J, with 8 bases between. The CDR3 DNA is TGTGCCAGCAGTTATCGGGGGTCCTACAATGAGCAGTTCTTC. This encodes CASSYRGSYNEQFF.

V gene TRBV5-1 combines with J gene TRBJ2-5; D is ambiguous. The V end was cut by 0 bases, the J end by 4 bases, with 13 bases between. CDR3 length equals 15 residues. Germline V gene data show CDR1 as SGHRS and CDR2 as YFSETQ. The CDR3: CASSLARNTRETQYF. Here the CDR3 DNA reads TGCGCCAGCAGCTTGGCCAGGAACACGCGAGAGACCCAGTACTTC.

The chain recombines TRBV4-3 with TRBJ1-3, with D possibly matching TRBD1 (6 bases). This CDR3 region has 16 residues. From germline, CDR1 is LGHNA and CDR2 YSLEER. Trimming removed 8 bases from V and 4 bases from J, with 21 bases in between. The CDR3 bases are TGCGCCAGCGCTAAATCACAGGGCCATGGGGGAAACACCATATATTTT. Translating gives CASAKSQGHGGNTIYF.

This clone has just a few counts. The chain couples TRBV4-1 to TRBJ2-7; 9 positions agree with TRBD2. The V gene end was trimmed by 2 bases and the J gene end by 0 bases; junction bases not matched to a gene: 2. Germline CDR1 and CDR2: MGHRA and YSYEKL. The CDR3 consists of 15 residues. The CDR3 DNA is TGCGCCAGCAGCCAAATGGGACTAGCCTCCTACGAGCAGTACTTC. This encodes CASSQMGLASYEQYF.

The V and J genes are TRBV18 and TRBJ1-5; D not resolved. The CDR3 extends over 15 amino acids. Germline-derived CDR1 and CDR2 are KGHSH and LQKENI. Trimming took 0 bases from V and 9 from J, leaving 15 bases between them. The CDR3 sequence is CASSPPQRPSGPQHF. The CDR3, as DNA: TGTGCCAGCTCACCACCTCAGAGACCTTCGGGGCCCCAGCATTTT.

The chain uses TRBV20-1 and TRBJ2-5; the D gene is possibly TRBD1 (6 bases). Trimming took 6 bases from V and 7 from J, leaving 12 bases between them. The CDR3 has 11 residues. Germline assignment: CDR1 DFQATT and CDR2 SNEGSKA (reference sequence). The chain's CDR3 is CSAGDTGTQYF. The CDR3 DNA reads as TGCAGTGCCGGGGACACCGGGACCCAGTACTTC.

This chain links TRBV4-1 with TRBJ2-5; D gene ambiguous. The CDR3 consists of 13 residues. Trimming cost V 6 bases and J 1 base, with 9 bases left between them. CDR1 is MGHRA, CDR2 YSYEKL, per germline. The CDR3 region is CASSTVGQETQYF. The CDR3 coding sequence is TGCGCCAGCAGTACAGTAGGCCAAGAGACCCAGTACTTC.

This clone was seen only a few times. The chain is built from TRBV7-2 and TRBJ1-4; maybe TRBD1 (5 bases). CDR3 size: 16 residues. V was cut by 1 base and J by 10 bases, with 19 bases left in between. The germline CDR1 and CDR2 sequences are SGHTA and FQGNSA. The CDR3 DNA reads TGTGCCAGCAGCTTAGTTTTGGAGGGGCCGCAAGCAAAACTGTTTTTT. Its protein product is CASSLVLEGPQAKLFF.

The V gene is TRBV5-1, the J gene TRBJ2-1; D ambiguous. Germline V CDR1 and CDR2: SGHRS, YFSETQ. The V end was cut by 2 bases, the J end by 10 bases, with 16 bases between. The CDR3 extends over 14 amino acids. This CDR3 is CASSFDSNSEEQFF. CDR3 nucleotide sequence: TGCGCCAGCAGCTTCGACTCTAACTCGGAGGAGCAGTTCTTC.

This clone was counted a few times. This chain links TRBV10-3 with TRBJ2-2, with D unresolved. This CDR3 has 11 residues. The V end lost 10 bases, the J end lost 1 base, and 4 bases lay between the germline ends. The germline V gene has CDR1 ENHRY and CDR2 SYGVKD. This chain's CDR3 is CATRNTGELFF. CDR3 DNA sequence: TGTGCCACCCGGAACACCGGGGAGCTGTTTTTT.

CDR3 nucleotides: TGTGCCAGTAGTATAGTCGAGCGGCAAAGCGGGGAGCTGTTTTTT. Translating gives CASSIVERQSGELFF. The chain couples TRBV19 to TRBJ2-2; TRBD2 might be the D (5 bases). Germline V gives CDR1 LNHDA, CDR2 SQIVND (reference sequence). Trimming left V 1 base short and J 7 bases short, with 13 bases between. CDR3 length: 15 residues.

This chain joins TRBV28 and TRBJ2-7; 11 bases are shared with TRBD2. Germline lookup yields CDR1 MDHEN and CDR2 SYDVKM. This CDR3 comprises 15 residues. With V trimmed by 4 bases and J by 6 bases, 8 bases remained unmatched. CDR3 coding DNA: TGTGCCAGCAGTTCAACGGGACTAGCGGCCCTCGAGCAGTACTTC. It specifies CASSSTGLAALEQYF.

The table lists this clone with a few counts. The chain combines TRBV5-1 with TRBJ2-3; D is unclear. With 8 bases removed from V and 2 bases from J, the gap between germline ends came to 18 bases. The CDR3 length is 15 residues. Germline-derived CDR1 and CDR2 are SGHRS and YFSETQ. The CDR3 region has the DNA TGCGCCAGTCGGAGTGTGGCTCACTCCACAGATACGCAGTATTTT. It yields the protein CASRSVAHSTDTQYF. Together with reference TRBV5-1 and TRBJ2-3, the CDR3 gives the full variable domain: KAGVTQTPRYLIKTRGQQVTLSCSPISGHRSVSWYQQTPGQGLQFLFEYFSETQRNKGNFPGRFSGRQFSNSRSEMNVSTLELGDSALYLCASRSVAHSTDTQYFGPGTRLTVL.

This clone was detected only a few times. J is TRBJ2-5 and V is TRBV28; 7 bases fit TRBD1. V gave up 3 bases and J gave up 5 bases; unmatched junction bases: 18. Germline CDR1 is MDHEN and CDR2 is SYDVKM. The CDR3 totals 18 residues. The CDR3 DNA reads as TGTGCCAGCAGTTTTGAAATGCTGACAGGATCGGACAGGGAGACCCAGTACTTC. Its translation: CASSFEMLTGSDRETQYF.

Worth noting for this clone: The sample holds other DNA sequences that translate to the same CDR3. This chain's CDR3 is CASSERVFHSKNTEAFF. The DNA for the CDR3 is TGTGCCAGCAGTGAGCGTGTTTTCCACTCTAAGAACACTGAAGCTTTCTTT. The J gene is TRBJ1-1, the V gene TRBV6-1; D gene unclear. Germline V gene lookup returns CDR1 MNHNS and CDR2 SASEGT. This CDR3 has 17 residues. The germline V and J ends were trimmed by 3 bases and 1 base, with 18 bases remaining between them.

This clone was observed a handful of times. This chain connects TRBV6-1 to TRBJ1-1, with D possibly matching TRBD1 (5 bases). The CDR3 is made up of 14 amino acids. Germline CDR1 reads MNHNS; CDR2 reads SASEGT. V lost 6 bases and J lost 2, with 13 bases in between. The CDR3 DNA is TGTGCCAGCAGCTTGGACAATTTCAACACTGAAGCTTTCTTT. Protein sequence: CASSLDNFNTEAFF.